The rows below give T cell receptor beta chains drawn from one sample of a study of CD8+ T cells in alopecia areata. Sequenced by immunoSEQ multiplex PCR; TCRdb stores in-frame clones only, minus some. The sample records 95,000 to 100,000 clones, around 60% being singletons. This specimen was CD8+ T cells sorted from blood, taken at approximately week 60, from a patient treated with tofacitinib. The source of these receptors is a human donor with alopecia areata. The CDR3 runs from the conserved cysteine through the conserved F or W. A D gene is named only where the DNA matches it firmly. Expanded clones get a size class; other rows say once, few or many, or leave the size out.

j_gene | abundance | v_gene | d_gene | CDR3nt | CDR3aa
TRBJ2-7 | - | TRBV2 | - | TGTGCCAGCAGTGGATACGAGCAGTACTTC | CASSGYEQYF
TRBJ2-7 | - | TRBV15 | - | TGTGCCACCAGCAGAGGCCAACGAGGGGGGGCGGTGGAGCAGTACTTC | CATSRGQRGGAVEQYF
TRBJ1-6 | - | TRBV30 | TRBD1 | TGTGCCTGGAGTGAAGATGGGACAGGGGTTTTCAGCTCCTATAATTCACCCCTCCACTTT | CAWSEDGTGVFSSYNSPLHF
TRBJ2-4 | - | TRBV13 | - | TGTGCCAGCAGCTCCCGGACAGACCTAGCCAAAAACATTCAGTACTTC | CASSSRTDLAKNIQYF
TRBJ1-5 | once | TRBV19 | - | TGTGCCAGTAGTCCGTTTGGGAATCTGGGGAATCAGCCCCAGCATTTT | CASSPFGNLGNQPQHF
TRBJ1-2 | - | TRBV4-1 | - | TGCGCCAGCAGCCAAGATCAGTTGGGCAGCTATGGCTACACCTTC | CASSQDQLGSYGYTF
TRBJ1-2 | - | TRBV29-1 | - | TGCAGCGTTGATGGGAAAAAGCCTGGCTACACCTTC | CSVDGKKPGYTF
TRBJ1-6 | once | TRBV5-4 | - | TGTGCCAGCAGCTTTGAGGGATATAATTCACCCCTCCACTTT | CASSFEGYNSPLHF
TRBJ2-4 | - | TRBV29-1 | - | TGCAGCGTTGAAAACTTGGACGTGGCCAAAAACATTCAGTACTTC | CSVENLDVAKNIQYF
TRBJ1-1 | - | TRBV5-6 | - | TGTGCCAGCAGCTTGGGTGGGAACACTGAAGCTTTCTTT | CASSLGGNTEAFF